This T cell receptor beta chain was sequenced in a study of blood T cells in healthy people across ages. This clonotype was detected only once. V was cut by 5 bases and J by 3 bases, with 13 bases left in between. The CDR3 has 14 residues. A second 7 to 11 cycle PCR used barcoded and J-beta primers. TCRdb processed the 5' RACE reads anew with MiXCR; each CDR3 protein has one entry. The sample yields more than 600,000 distinct CDR3 sequences, more than 20% seen once. These sequences were also reported in another study, on T cells of mothers and their children.

The sequenced sample consisted of blood. This TCR was recovered from a boy younger than 18 in good health. This chain joins TRBV12-3 or TRBV12-4 and TRBJ1-1, with D perhaps matching TRBD1 (6 bases). The CDR3 sequence: CASSRGDIYTEAFF. CDR3 nucleotide sequence: TGTGCCAGCAGTCGGGGGGACATTTACACTGAAGCTTTCTTT.